These T cell receptor beta chains were read from a single sample in a study of T cell repertoires in cytomegalovirus infection. One entry per CDR3 protein results from TCRdb running MiXCR on the reads. The sample records over 450,000 distinct CDR3 sequences, around 11% being singletons. The sequencing input was PBMCs. Receptors originate from a human donor in good health (CMV status not recorded). Some clones in this sample may be carry-over from other donors' samples. Both conserved end residues are trimmed from each CDR3.

j_call cdr3_length v_call cdr3_aa
TRBJ1-1 13 TRBV9 ASSGGGTVDTEAF
TRBJ1-1 11 TRBV29-1 SVERRLNTEAF
TRBJ2-3 14 TRBV27 ASRPPAGANTDTQY
TRBJ2-2 14 TRBV7-6 ASSLRTSYNTGELF
TRBJ1-3 16 TRBV7-6 ASSLPPYDQGGGNTIY
TRBJ1-1 13 TRBV19 ASSQTGSTNTEAF
TRBJ2-2 15 TRBV19 ASSTLVAGANTGELF
TRBJ2-1 16 TRBV19 ASSIGAFSGSSYNEQF
TRBJ1-2 14 TRBV2 ASSEGGPGSRRGYT
TRBJ2-5 9 TRBV20-1 SAASQETQY
TRBJ2-5 14 TRBV7-6 ASSLATQGWGETQY
TRBJ2-3 14 TRBV11-1 ASSLAFRERADTQY
TRBJ1-5 11 TRBV28 ASYDNVNQPQH
TRBJ1-6 12 TRBV12-3/TRBV12-4 ASSLTGGNSPLH
TRBJ1-1 12 TRBV19 ASSANTGSYEAF
TRBJ2-7 12 TRBV12-3/TRBV12-4 ASSLSGRALEQY
TRBJ2-1 12 TRBV7-6 ASSPWGTSNEQF
TRBJ2-3 12 TRBV5-6 ASSLAAGADTQY
TRBJ1-2 11 TRBV20-1 SARNRDGDGYT